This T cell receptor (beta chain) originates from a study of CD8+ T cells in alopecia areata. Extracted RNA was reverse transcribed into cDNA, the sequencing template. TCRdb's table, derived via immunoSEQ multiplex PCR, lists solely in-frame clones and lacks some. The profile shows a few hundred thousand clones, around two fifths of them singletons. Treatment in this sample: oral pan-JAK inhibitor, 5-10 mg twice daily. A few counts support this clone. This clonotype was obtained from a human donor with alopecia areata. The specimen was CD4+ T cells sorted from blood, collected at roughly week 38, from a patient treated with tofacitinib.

The CDR3 region is CASSSLQGGLEKLFF. DNA for the CDR3: TGTGCCAGCAGCAGCCTCCAGGGGGGGTTAGAAAAACTGTTTTTT. The chain links TRBV7-3 to TRBJ1-4; 7 bases map to TRBD1. CDR1 is SGHTA and CDR2 is FQGTGA in the germline V gene. V shed 5 bases and J 8 bases; nucleotides not matched to a gene: 11. This CDR3 spans 15 amino acids.